The 30 T cell receptor beta chains below come from one sample, sequenced in a study of radiotherapy plus CTLA-4 blockade in lung cancer. Repertoires were generated with immunoSEQ multiplex PCR, while TCRdb's copy carries only in-frame clones and drops some. The sample gives roughly 100,000 clones, around 80% of which show up once; about 25% is in the top ten. The specimen was peripheral blood, collected from a patient treated with radiotherapy plus ipilimumab. The receptors stem from a human donor with non-small cell lung cancer that progressed on radiotherapy plus ipilimumab.

This chain joins TRBV30 and TRBJ2-5, with D tentatively TRBD2 (7 bases). The CDR3 sequence is 13 residues long. Germline CDR1 reads GTSNPN; CDR2 reads SVGIG (reference sequence). V was cut by 4 bases and J by 4 bases, with 13 bases left in between. The CDR3 DNA is TGTGCCTGGAAGGGGGGGCGCGGAGAGACCCAGTACTTC. It encodes CAWKGGRGETQYF.

This clone was found once. The chain employs TRBV6-5 and TRBJ2-5; tentatively, D is TRBD2 (6 bases). The length of the CDR3 is 15 residues. The germline CDR1 and CDR2 sequences are MNHEY and SVGAGI. V lost 6 bases, J lost 5 bases, and 19 bases lay in between. In DNA, the CDR3 is TGTGCCAGCAGGCGACTAGTTTGGGCGTCGGAGACCCAGTACTTC. This translates into CASRRLVWASETQYF.

In this sample, this clone turned up a few times. The chain couples TRBV6-1 to TRBJ2-7; tentatively, D is TRBD1 (6 bases). CDR1 is MNHNS, CDR2 SASEGT, per germline. CDR3 length equals 15 residues. Deletions cut 3 bases from V and 5 bases from J, with 17 bases between. In DNA form, the CDR3 reads TGTGCCAGCAGTGAGTCTGCCAGGGGTGTCAACGAGCAGTACGTC. Protein product: CASSESARGVNEQYV.

This chain joins TRBV28 and TRBJ2-7; D call uncertain. CDR1 and CDR2 from the germline V gene are MDHEN and SYDVKM. The CDR3 sequence is 10 residues long. The V gene lost 3 bases and the J gene lost 6 bases, with 3 bases spanning the gap. CDR3 loop: CASSFAEQYF. The CDR3 coding sequence is TGTGCCAGCAGTTTCGCCGAGCAGTACTTC.

This chain links TRBV7-9 with TRBJ1-4; 11 bases agree with TRBD1. J was trimmed by 8 bases and V by 5 bases; bases with no gene match: 4. The CDR3 consists of 14 residues. CDR1 and CDR2 (germline): SEHNR, FQNEAQ (reference sequence). The CDR3 spells CASSPGTGGEKLFF. As DNA, the CDR3 is TGTGCCAGCAGCCCGGGGACAGGGGGAGAAAAACTGTTTTTT.

The chain links TRBV18 to TRBJ1-2; 7 positions match TRBD1. Germline lookup yields CDR1 KGHSH and CDR2 LQKENI. This CDR3 region has 16 residues. With V trimmed by 5 bases and J by 2 bases, 11 bases remained unmatched. DNA of the CDR3: TGTGCCAGCTCAAGGGGGCCCCCCCCGGAGAACTATGGCTACACCTTC. Translation: CASSRGPPPENYGYTF.

The genes are TRBV7-6 and TRBJ1-5, with a tentative D call TRBD1 (5 bases). V was clipped by 1 base and J by 2 bases, with 12 bases between them. Germline V lookup: CDR1 SGHVS, CDR2 FNYEAQ. The CDR3 covers 16 residues. The CDR3 sequence: CASSLGGPRGNQPQHF. CDR3 nucleotide sequence: TGTGCCAGCAGCTTAGGGGGCCCGCGGGGCAATCAGCCCCAGCATTTT.

V is TRBV29-1 and J is TRBJ2-1; 8 bases are shared with TRBD1. The V and J ends lost 7 bases and 7 bases, in that order; junction bases with no gene match: 9. The CDR3 spans 13 residues. The germline gives CDR1 SQVTM, CDR2 ANQGSEA. This CDR3 is CSARGQGANEQFF. In DNA form, the CDR3 reads TGCAGCGCACGGGGGCAGGGGGCGAATGAGCAGTTCTTC.

The chain uses TRBV25-1 and TRBJ1-1; D is possibly TRBD1 (6 bases). The CDR3 runs to 15 residues. V lost 4 bases and J lost 5, with 17 bases in between. Looked up from germline, CDR1 is MGHDK and CDR2 is SYGVNS. The CDR3 loop is CASSGEYGGTTEAFF. The CDR3 DNA is TGTGCCAGCAGTGGCGAATATGGGGGCACGACTGAAGCTTTCTTT.

This chain connects TRBV5-1 to TRBJ2-3; TRBD1 aligns across 7 bases. The CDR3 totals 15 residues. Per the germline V gene, CDR1 is SGHRS and CDR2 is YFSETQ. V was clipped by 1 base and J by 1 base; unmatched bases: 3. The CDR3 spells CASSLPGGGTDTQYF. The CDR3 DNA is TGCGCCAGCAGCTTGCCAGGGGGAGGCACAGATACGCAGTATTTT.

The rearrangement links TRBV30 to TRBJ2-7; 9 positions agree with TRBD2. Germline CDR1 is GTSNPN and CDR2 is SVGIG (reference sequence). This CDR3 spans 14 amino acids. With 2 bases clipped from V and 4 bases from J, the junction kept 6 bases outside the gene matches. The chain's CDR3 is CAWSPGLAVYEQYF. The DNA for the CDR3 is TGTGCCTGGAGTCCGGGACTAGCAGTTTACGAGCAGTACTTC.

The chain employs TRBV27 and TRBJ2-1, with a possible D match to TRBD1 (6 bases). Germline V gives CDR1 MNHEY, CDR2 SMNVEV (reference sequence). V shed 4 bases and J shed 1 base, with 17 bases lying between them. The CDR3 runs to 17 residues. DNA of the CDR3: TGTGCCAGCAGTTCCCGGACAGTTCAGATTTCCTACAATGAGCAGTTCTTC. Protein sequence: CASSSRTVQISYNEQFF.

The chain recombines TRBV9 with TRBJ2-2, with a weak D call TRBD2 (5 bases). V lost 6 bases and J 1 base, leaving 7 bases between the germline ends. The CDR3 spans 13 residues. Germline CDR1 is SGDLS and CDR2 is YYNGEE. The CDR3 region is CASNEGNTGELFF. The CDR3 nucleotides read TGTGCCAGCAACGAGGGGAACACCGGGGAGCTGTTTTTT.

This chain joins TRBV4-1 and TRBJ1-5, with TRBD1 as a possible D gene (6 bases). This CDR3 has 18 residues. Per the germline V gene, CDR1 is MGHRA and CDR2 is YSYEKL. V was shortened by 3 bases and J by 0 bases, with 18 bases between the two germline ends. CDR3 sequence (DNA): TGCGCCAGCAGCCATCCACCCGGGGGGGCCCATAGCAATCAGCCCCAGCATTTT. It translates to CASSHPPGGAHSNQPQHF.

The sample holds a few counts of this clone. V usage is TRBV7-2 and J usage is TRBJ1-5; a weak D match, TRBD1 (5 bases). Germline V gene data show CDR1 as SGHTA and CDR2 as FQGNSA. The CDR3 is 15 amino acids. Trimming stripped 5 bases from V and 2 bases from J, with 13 bases between. The CDR3 sequence is CASSTETGGNQPQHF. DNA of the CDR3: TGTGCCAGCAGCACAGAAACAGGTGGCAATCAGCCCCAGCATTTT.

The genes are TRBV6-6 and TRBJ2-7; D ambiguous. Trimming left V 5 bases short and J 3 bases short, with 8 bases between. CDR1 and CDR2 (germline): MNHNY, SVGAGI (reference sequence). This CDR3 comprises 12 residues. Written as DNA, the CDR3 is TGTGCCAGCAGTACCGGATACTACGAGCAGTACGTC. Its protein is CASSTGYYEQYV.

The chain combines TRBV5-1 with TRBJ1-4; unclear D gene. V lost 1 base, J lost 4 bases, and 8 bases lay in between. The germline CDR1 and CDR2 sequences are SGHRS and YFSETQ. The CDR3 has 14 residues. The CDR3 nucleotides are TGCGCCAGCAGCTTGATGGGTAATAATGAAAAACTGTTTTTT. Protein sequence: CASSLMGNNEKLFF.

The chain joins TRBV7-9 to TRBJ1-1; no definite D call. The CDR3 covers 14 residues. The germline V gene encodes CDR1 SEHNR and CDR2 FQNEAQ (reference sequence). Trimming took 1 base from V and 1 from J, leaving 7 bases between them. DNA for the CDR3: TGTGCCAGCAGCTTAGAGTTGGCGAACACTGAAGCTTTCTTT. Residues: CASSLELANTEAFF.

There are a few counts of this clone. This chain joins TRBV7-8 and TRBJ2-7, with D perhaps given as TRBD1 or TRBD2 (5 bases each). The CDR3 consists of 15 residues. The V end lost 5 bases, the J end lost 5 bases, and 19 bases lay between the germline ends. CDR1 SGHVS and CDR2 FQNEAQ come from the germline V gene. The CDR3 spells CASSLNSGAGNEQYF. CDR3 nucleotides: TGTGCCAGCAGCCTAAACTCCGGGGCCGGGAACGAGCAGTACTTC.

CDR3 sequence: CASSGTGDYGYTF. CDR3 DNA sequence: TGTGCCAGCAGTGGGACAGGCGACTATGGCTACACCTTC. The chain employs TRBV28 and TRBJ1-2, with TRBD1 identical over 8 bases. The CDR3 is made up of 13 amino acids. From germline, CDR1 is MDHEN and CDR2 SYDVKM. V lost 5 bases, J lost 3 bases, and 2 bases stayed unmatched.

This clone has only one observation. V and J are TRBV25-1 and TRBJ2-2; D ambiguous. The CDR3 length is 14 residues. The germline V gene has CDR1 MGHDK and CDR2 SYGVNS. V lost 5 bases and J lost 2, with 9 bases in between. The CDR3 here is CASSFNRNTGELFF. The CDR3 nucleotides read TGTGCCAGCAGTTTTAACAGAAACACCGGGGAGCTGTTTTTT. Complete variable domain (other parts from reference TRBV25-1 and TRBJ2-2): EADIYQTPRYLVIGTGKKITLECSQTMGHDKMYWYQQDPGMELHLIHYSYGVNSTEKGDLSSESTVSRIRTEHFPLTLESARPSHTSQYLCASSFNRNTGELFFGEGSRLTVL.

This clone has a handful of counts. The chain has TRBV19 and TRBJ2-6; D may match TRBD1 or TRBD2 (5 bases each). Germline V gives CDR1 LNHDA, CDR2 SQIVND (reference sequence). V dropped 3 bases and J dropped 2 bases, with 8 bases sitting between them. The CDR3 contains 15 residues. CDR3: CASSIRGPGANVLTF. CDR3 in DNA: TGTGCCAGTAGTATTCGGGGCCCTGGGGCCAACGTCCTGACTTTC.

The CDR3 DNA is TGTGCCACCCAACCAACTTGGGGCAGACGGGTCGACGAGCAGTACGTC. Protein sequence: CATQPTWGRRVDEQYV. This chain uses TRBV28 with TRBJ2-7; possibly TRBD1 for D (5 bases). The germline V gene encodes CDR1 MDHEN and CDR2 SYDVKM. V gave up 10 bases and J gave up 5 bases, with 27 bases separating them. The CDR3 has 16 residues.

This rearrangement joins TRBV6-5 to TRBJ2-5; D remains ambiguous. V lost 0 bases, J lost 2 bases, and 7 bases lay in between. The CDR3 spans 14 residues. Germline CDR1 reads MNHEY; CDR2 reads SVGAGI. CDR3 protein: CASSYSQAQETQYF. DNA for the CDR3: TGTGCCAGCAGTTACTCCCAGGCGCAAGAGACCCAGTACTTC.

J is TRBJ2-7 and V is TRBV11-2, with 7 bases identical to TRBD2. CDR1 and CDR2 (germline): SGHAT, FQNNGV. The CDR3 contains 14 residues. The ends lost 5 bases at V and 2 bases at J; junction bases unmatched: 6. The CDR3 coding sequence is TGTGCCAGCAGCCGGGGGGTAGGGGCCTACGAGCAGTACTTC. Translated: CASSRGVGAYEQYF.

This rearrangement joins TRBV27 to TRBJ1-2; 9 nucleotides align to TRBD1. CDR3 length: 15 amino acids. V trimming: 4 bases; J trimming: 1 base; junction bases outside the gene matches: 4. Germline lookup yields CDR1 MNHEY and CDR2 SMNVEV (reference sequence). The CDR3 loop reads CASSWDRAINYGYTF. In nucleotides, the CDR3 is TGTGCCAGCAGTTGGGACAGGGCTATTAACTATGGCTACACCTTC.

This clone occurred once. This chain links TRBV28 with TRBJ1-5; D is undetermined. V lost 3 bases and J lost 5, with 2 bases in between. This CDR3 comprises 11 residues. Germline lookup yields CDR1 MDHEN and CDR2 SYDVKM. CDR3 amino acids: CASSFDQPQHF. The CDR3 DNA follows: TGTGCCAGCAGTTTTGATCAGCCCCAGCATTTT.

The chain joins TRBV6-6 to TRBJ1-2; a possible D gene is TRBD1 (6 bases). The CDR3 runs to 13 residues. Trimming left V 6 bases short and J 6 bases short, with 14 bases between. CDR1 is MNHNY and CDR2 is SVGAGI in the germline V gene (reference sequence). In DNA, the CDR3 is TGTGCCAGCAGGCTACAGGGATCCCATGGCTACACCTTC. It specifies CASRLQGSHGYTF.

The chain carries TRBV7-8 and TRBJ1-4; 9 nucleotides agree with TRBD1. The germline gives CDR1 SGHVS, CDR2 FQNEAQ. This CDR3 is built from 15 residues. The V gene end was trimmed by 5 bases and the J gene end by 8 bases; junction bases not matched to a gene: 9. CDR3 bases: TGTGCCAGCAGCCCCCGTAGGACAGGGGACGAAAAACTGTTTTTT. Translated, it gives CASSPRRTGDEKLFF.

The chain has TRBV6-6 and TRBJ2-3, with 8 bases fitting TRBD2. CDR3 length: 14 residues. Germline V gene lookup returns CDR1 MNHNY and CDR2 SVGAGI (reference sequence). V lost 7 bases and J lost 3; bases outside the gene matches: 6. The CDR3 spells CASNLGLGTDTQYF. The DNA of the CDR3 is TGTGCCAGCAACTTGGGACTAGGGACAGATACGCAGTATTTT.